What follows are 7 T cell receptor beta chains derived from one specimen sequenced in a study of PD-1 blockade in classical Hodgkin lymphoma (dated by TCRdb to 2018 to 2021). Library preparation was by the immunoSEQ multiplex PCR assay. In TCRdb, the immuneACCESS table is reduced to in-frame sequences with V and J assigned. These tables do not hold every clone; where another copy was compared, an unresolved V gene accounts for under half, and the others remain unexplained. The sample has tens of thousands of clones on record, over 75% of them singletons. The top ten hold under 3% of the sample. The time point label on this specimen signifies: cycle 4 day 1 (C4D1), after less than 7 weeks of nivolumab. Relapse after autologous stem cell transplantation had occurred in all trial patients, and cohorts A, B and C were distinguished by prior brentuximab vedotin exposure. The sequenced sample was peripheral blood mononuclear cells (PBMCs), obtained before the fourth cycle of nivolumab. The receptors stem from a human donor with classical Hodgkin lymphoma.

This clone showed up just a few times. J is TRBJ1-6 and V is TRBV27, with D hard to call. The CDR3 contains 12 residues. Trimming removed 6 bases from V and 6 bases from J, with 6 bases in between. Germline V CDR1 and CDR2: MNHEY, SMNVEV (reference sequence). CDR3 bases: TGTGCCAGCAGACCTACTAATTCACCCCTCCACTTT. It is translated as CASRPTNSPLHF.

This rearrangement joins TRBV10-1 to TRBJ1-5, with TRBD1 identical over 7 bases. J lost 3 bases, V lost 10 bases, and 9 bases had no gene match. This CDR3 comprises 14 residues. Germline CDR1 reads WNHNN; CDR2 reads SYGVQD (reference sequence). CDR3 DNA sequence: TGCGCCATCCGACAGGGTACTTCCAATCAGCCCCAGCATTTT. This gives the protein CAIRQGTSNQPQHF.

The chain combines TRBV4-2 with TRBJ2-1, with TRBD2 matching 7 bases. CDR1 and CDR2 (germline): LGHNA, YNFKEQ. Trimming took 0 bases from V and 8 from J; bases not matched to a gene: 13. This CDR3 is built from 17 residues. CDR3 coding DNA: TGTGCCAGCAGCCAAGAGTCCACTAGCGCTTATTTCGATGAGCAGTTCTTC. It translates to CASSQESTSAYFDEQFF.

The chain joins TRBV7-2 to TRBJ1-2; the match to TRBD1 covers 8 bases. Per germline, CDR1 SGHTA and CDR2 FQGNSA. The V and J ends lost 4 bases and 4 bases, in that order; junction bases with no gene match: 8. This CDR3 region has 15 residues. CDR3 in DNA: TGTGCCAGCAGCTCTGGACAGGGACGAGGCTATGGCTACACCTTC. Residues: CASSSGQGRGYGYTF.

The chain employs TRBV30 and TRBJ1-2, with unresolved D. Germline V lookup: CDR1 GTSNPN, CDR2 SVGIG (reference sequence). Trimming left V 4 bases short and J 3 bases short, with 3 bases between. The CDR3 consists of 10 residues. The CDR3: CAWNYYGYTF. CDR3 DNA: TGTGCCTGGAATTACTATGGCTACACCTTC.

The J gene is TRBJ2-3, the V gene TRBV6-1; the match to TRBD2 covers 10 bases. J gave up 3 bases and V 3 bases, and 6 bases lay outside the gene matches. CDR3 size: 16 residues. CDR1 and CDR2 (germline): MNHNS, SASEGT. The CDR3 loop is CASSDSGGAGTDTQYF. CDR3 DNA sequence: TGTGCCAGCAGTGACAGCGGGGGGGCCGGGACAGATACGCAGTATTTT.

The gene calls are TRBV9 and TRBJ1-2; possible D gene TRBD1, 6 bases. Germline CDR1 is SGDLS and CDR2 is YYNGEE. V lost 4 bases and J lost 2, with 12 bases in between. The CDR3 has 14 residues. Here the CDR3 reads CASSTQTGNYGYTF. CDR3 sequence (DNA): TGTGCCAGCAGCACCCAAACAGGGAACTATGGCTACACCTTC. Together with reference TRBV9 and TRBJ1-2, the CDR3 gives the full variable domain: DSGVTQTPKHLITATGQRVTLRCSPRSGDLSVYWYQQSLDQGLQFLIQYYNGEERAKGNILERFSAQQFPDLHSELNLSSLELGDSALYFCASSTQTGNYGYTFGSGTRLTVV.